Listed below are T cell receptor beta chains from one sample, sequenced in a study of T cell changes during pregnancy in multiple sclerosis. TCRdb's copy holds only in-frame clones and misses some; the assay was immunoSEQ multiplex PCR. In the table there are around 88,000 clones, over 80% of which are singletons. Material: peripheral blood, obtained in the first trimester of pregnancy. The receptors derive from a female donor with multiple sclerosis, enrolled in a pregnancy study. CDR3s include the opening cysteine and the closing phenylalanine or tryptophan. The order of the fields is CDR3 protein, CDR3 DNA, V gene, J gene, D gene, clone size. The D gene is left open where the match is weak. Expanded clones get a size class; other rows say once, few or many, or leave the size out.

CDR3: CASSLGASGGTDTQYF; DNA: TGTGCCAGCAGCTTAGGGGCTAGTGGAGGAACAGATACGCAGTATTTT; V: TRBV7-8; J: TRBJ2-3; D: -; size: -
CDR3: CASSPSRLAGYYEQYF; DNA: TGTGCCAGCAGCCCGTCTCGTCTAGCGGGATACTACGAGCAGTACTTC; V: TRBV5-4; J: TRBJ2-7; D: TRBD2; size: -
CDR3: CSVRRSSGYEQYF; DNA: TGCAGCGTCCGAAGGTCTAGCGGTTACGAGCAGTACTTC; V: TRBV29-1; J: TRBJ2-7; D: TRBD2; size: -
CDR3: CASSLGEMGREGHTQYF; DNA: TGTGCCAGCAGCTTGGGGGAAATGGGGCGGGAGGGGCATACGCAGTATTTT; V: TRBV5-4; J: TRBJ2-3; D: TRBD2; size: -
CDR3: CATSRVLRGNQPQHF; DNA: TGTGCCACCAGCAGAGTTTTAAGGGGTAATCAGCCCCAGCATTTT; V: TRBV15; J: TRBJ1-5; D: -; size: few
CDR3: CASSTENTGELFF; DNA: TGTGCCAGCAGCACAGAGAACACCGGGGAGCTGTTTTTT; V: TRBV6-1; J: TRBJ2-2; D: -; size: -
CDR3: CASSPGGSNQPQHF; DNA: TGTGCCAGCAGCCCGGGAGGGAGCAATCAGCCCCAGCATTTT; V: TRBV7-8; J: TRBJ1-5; D: -; size: -
CDR3: CASSSGQIVTDTQYF; DNA: TGTGCCAGCAGCTCCGGACAGATCGTTACAGATACGCAGTATTTT; V: TRBV5-8; J: TRBJ2-3; D: -; size: -
CDR3: CASSSGLAEDEQYF; DNA: TGTGCCAGCAGCTCCGGACTAGCGGAGGACGAGCAGTACTTC; V: TRBV7-9; J: TRBJ2-7; D: TRBD2; size: -
CDR3: CASSIGGLAVMGEQFF; DNA: TGTGCCAGTAGTATCGGGGGACTAGCGGTCATGGGGGAGCAGTTCTTC; V: TRBV19; J: TRBJ2-1; D: TRBD2; size: -
CDR3: CAFSSGRFDYEQYF; DNA: TGTGCCTTCAGCAGCGGGAGGTTCGACTACGAGCAGTACTTC; V: TRBV10-3; J: TRBJ2-7; D: TRBD2; size: -
CDR3: CASSLAGQGRAYGYTF; DNA: TGTGCCAGCAGCTTGGCCGGACAGGGGAGGGCATATGGCTACACCTTC; V: TRBV5-4; J: TRBJ1-2; D: TRBD1; size: -
CDR3: CASSLVPEGKLFF; DNA: TGCGCCAGCAGCTTGGTGCCAGAGGGAAAACTGTTTTTT; V: TRBV5-1; J: TRBJ1-4; D: -; size: -
CDR3: CASTQPGTTYEQYF; DNA: TGTGCCAGCACCCAGCCCGGGACAACCTACGAGCAGTACTTC; V: TRBV5-5; J: TRBJ2-7; D: -; size: -
CDR3: CASSAGSGRAVPWEQYF; DNA: TGTGCCAGCAGTGCTGGTAGCGGGAGGGCCGTGCCGTGGGAGCAGTACTTC; V: TRBV2; J: TRBJ2-7; D: TRBD2; size: -
CDR3: CATSQGTLDTQYF; DNA: TGTGCCACCTCACAGGGGACCTTAGATACGCAGTATTTT; V: TRBV19; J: TRBJ2-3; D: TRBD1; size: once
CDR3: CAISTGLSGANVLTF; DNA: TGTGCCATCTCGACAGGACTCTCTGGGGCCAACGTCCTGACTTTC; V: TRBV6-1; J: TRBJ2-6; D: -; size: -
CDR3: CASSPEDNEQFF; DNA: TGTGCCAGCAGTCCCGAGGACAATGAGCAGTTCTTC; V: TRBV28; J: TRBJ2-1; D: -; size: -
CDR3: CASSFPGTHRTSNQPQHF; DNA: TGTGCCAGCAGTTTCCCCGGGACACATAGGACCAGCAATCAGCCCCAGCATTTT; V: TRBV27; J: TRBJ1-5; D: -; size: -
CDR3: CASRDRVPTGELFF; DNA: TGTGCCAGCAGAGACAGAGTACCTACCGGGGAGCTGTTTTTT; V: TRBV2; J: TRBJ2-2; D: -; size: -
CDR3: CASSQEHELNEQFF; DNA: TGCGCCAGCAGCCAAGAGCACGAACTCAATGAGCAGTTCTTC; V: TRBV4-1; J: TRBJ2-1; D: -; size: -
CDR3: CSVDLAGGIGEQFF; DNA: TGCAGCGTAGATCTAGCGGGAGGTATCGGTGAGCAGTTCTTC; V: TRBV29-1; J: TRBJ2-1; D: TRBD2; size: -
CDR3: CACSTYNEQFF; DNA: TGTGCCTGCAGCACATACAATGAGCAGTTCTTC; V: TRBV28; J: TRBJ2-1; D: -; size: -
CDR3: CASSQGVGELFF; DNA: TGTGCCAGCAGCCAGGGCGTCGGGGAGCTGTTTTTT; V: TRBV14; J: TRBJ2-2; D: -; size: few
CDR3: CSVDPGQGVLWQFF; DNA: TGCAGCGTTGACCCGGGACAGGGGGTCCTTTGGCAGTTCTTC; V: TRBV29-1; J: TRBJ2-1; D: TRBD1; size: -
CDR3: CAWSGGGGIDQPQHF; DNA: TGTGCCTGGAGTGGGGGGGGAGGTATTGATCAGCCCCAGCATTTT; V: TRBV30; J: TRBJ1-5; D: -; size: -